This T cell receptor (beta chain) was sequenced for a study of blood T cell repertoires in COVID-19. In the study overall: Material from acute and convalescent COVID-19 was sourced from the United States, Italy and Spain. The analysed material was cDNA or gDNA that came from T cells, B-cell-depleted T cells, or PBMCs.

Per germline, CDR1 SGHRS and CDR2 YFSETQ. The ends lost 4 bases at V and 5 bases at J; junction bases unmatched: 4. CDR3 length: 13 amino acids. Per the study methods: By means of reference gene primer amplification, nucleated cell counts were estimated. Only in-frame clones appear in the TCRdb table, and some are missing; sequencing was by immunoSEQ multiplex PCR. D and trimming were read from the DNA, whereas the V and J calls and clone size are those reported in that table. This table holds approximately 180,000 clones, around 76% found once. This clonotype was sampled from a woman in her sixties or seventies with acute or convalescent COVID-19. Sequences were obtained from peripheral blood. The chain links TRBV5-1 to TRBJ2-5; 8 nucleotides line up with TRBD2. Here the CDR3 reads CASSPSGLETQYF. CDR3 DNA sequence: TGCGCCAGCAGCCCTAGCGGGTTGGAGACCCAGTACTTC.